These 29 T cell receptor beta chains share one sample of origin, sequenced in a study of siplizumab effects on memory and regulatory T cells. Method: immunoSEQ multiplex PCR; TCRdb's copy keeps in-frame clones and lacks some. This sample yields about 80,000 clones, of which roughly 94% are seen a single time; 15% to 20% belongs to the top ten. What was sequenced was CD8+ T cells sorted from blood. The receptors stem from a human donor in good health.

This sequence joins TRBV7-8 and TRBJ2-3; the D gene is possibly TRBD2 (5 bases). This CDR3 has 16 residues. Trimming removed 1 base from V and 0 bases from J, with 11 bases in between. CDR1 is SGHVS and CDR2 is FQNEAQ in the germline V gene. The CDR3 here is CASSLVSSGSTDTQYF. The CDR3 bases are TGTGCCAGCAGCTTAGTAAGCAGCGGAAGCACAGATACGCAGTATTTT.

This clone was detected once. This chain uses TRBV7-2 with TRBJ2-1; 9 nucleotides agree with TRBD2. This CDR3 comprises 15 residues. V dropped 5 bases and J dropped 4; count of bases not matched to a gene: 6. Germline V lookup: CDR1 SGHTA, CDR2 FQGNSA. CDR3 sequence: CASSTSGRRYNEQFF. In nucleotides, the CDR3 is TGTGCCAGCAGCACAAGCGGGAGGAGATACAATGAGCAGTTCTTC.

The chain carries TRBV19 and TRBJ2-2; D might be TRBD1 (5 bases). The germline V gene encodes CDR1 LNHDA and CDR2 SQIVND (reference sequence). This CDR3 region has 15 residues. V was shortened by 3 bases and J by 4 bases, with 12 bases between the two germline ends. CDR3 in amino acids: CASSMAQVGTGELFF. CDR3 DNA sequence: TGTGCCAGTAGTATGGCACAGGTTGGCACCGGGGAGCTGTTTTTT.

This chain connects TRBV10-3 to TRBJ2-2, with 7 bases identical to TRBD2. This CDR3 comprises 15 residues. The germline V gene has CDR1 ENHRY and CDR2 SYGVKD. The V gene end was trimmed by 3 bases and the J gene end by 0 bases; junction bases not matched to a gene: 1. The CDR3, as DNA: TGTGCCATCAGTGATCTAGCGGCGAACACCGGGGAGCTGTTTTTT. Its protein product is CAISDLAANTGELFF.

The gene calls are TRBV6-6 and TRBJ2-1, with D tentatively TRBD1 (6 bases). The CDR3 is 15 residues long. V dropped 5 bases and J dropped 1 base, with 12 bases sitting between them. Germline assignment: CDR1 MNHNY and CDR2 SVGAGI (reference sequence). CDR3 region: CASSKGQISYNEQFF. The CDR3 nucleotides are TGTGCCAGCAGTAAAGGACAGATTTCCTACAATGAGCAGTTCTTC.

The chain joins TRBV6-1 to TRBJ2-7; 9 bases match TRBD2. Trimming cost V 10 bases and J 5 bases; bases outside gene matches: 3. The CDR3 is 11 residues long. Germline CDR1 reads MNHNS; CDR2 reads SASEGT. The CDR3 protein is CAIAGAHEQYF. The CDR3 nucleotides read TGTGCCATAGCGGGAGCCCACGAGCAGTACTTC.

The gene calls are TRBV7-9 and TRBJ2-7; 8 nucleotides align to TRBD2. Germline V lookup: CDR1 SEHNR, CDR2 FQNEAQ (reference sequence). Trimming removed 5 bases from V and 6 bases from J; junction bases left unmatched: 18. The length of the CDR3 is 17 residues. CDR3 loop: CASSPEPPSGSPGEQYF. CDR3 nucleotide sequence: TGTGCCAGCAGCCCCGAGCCCCCCAGCGGGAGTCCGGGCGAGCAGTACTTC. Filled out from reference TRBV7-9 and TRBJ2-7, the complete variable domain reads DTGVSQNPRHKITKRGQNVTFRCDPISEHNRLYWYRQTLGQGPEFLTYFQNEAQLEKSRLLSDRFSAERPKGSFSTLEIQRTEQGDSAMYLCASSPEPPSGSPGEQYFGPGTRLTVT.

The genes are TRBV9 and TRBJ2-4; 8 nucleotides line up with TRBD2. The CDR3 totals 15 residues. Trimming took 2 bases from V and 0 from J; bases not matched to a gene: 1. Germline V gene data show CDR1 as SGDLS and CDR2 as YYNGEE. CDR3 sequence (DNA): TGTGCCAGCAGCGTCAGCGGGAGAGCCAAAAACATTCAGTACTTC. Encoded protein: CASSVSGRAKNIQYF.

In the case of this clone: Other DNA sequences of this sample code for an identical CDR3. V usage is TRBV13 and J usage is TRBJ1-1, with TRBD1 matching over 9 bases. V lost 0 bases and J lost 5; bases outside the gene matches: 1. This CDR3 has 14 amino acids. The germline V gene encodes CDR1 PRHDT and CDR2 FYEKMQ (reference sequence). The CDR3 here is CASSLGTGGTEAFF. The DNA for the CDR3 is TGTGCCAGCAGCTTAGGGACAGGGGGAACTGAAGCTTTCTTT.

V gene TRBV6-6 combines with J gene TRBJ2-5; D ambiguous. Trimming removed 0 bases from V and 0 bases from J, with 5 bases in between. The CDR3 spans 14 residues. Germline CDR1 and CDR2: MNHNY and SVGAGI (reference sequence). CDR3 DNA: TGTGCCAGCAGTTACTCATGGGACCAAGAGACCCAGTACTTC. Translated: CASSYSWDQETQYF.

The V and J genes are TRBV25-1 and TRBJ2-5, with D possibly matching TRBD1 (6 bases). V dropped 8 bases and J dropped 5 bases, with 21 bases sitting between them. Germline-derived CDR1 and CDR2 are MGHDK and SYGVNS. This CDR3 spans 15 amino acids. The CDR3 nucleotides are TGTGCCAGCGCCCTGGGCAGGCTTGGACAGGAGACCCAGTACTTC. It specifies CASALGRLGQETQYF.

The J gene is TRBJ2-1, the V gene TRBV18, with no clear D. The CDR3 extends over 12 amino acids. CDR1 and CDR2 from the germline V gene are KGHSH and LQKENI. The ends were cut back, 3 bases at V and 8 bases at J, with 8 bases in the middle. The CDR3 DNA reads TGTGCCAGCTCACCCGTAGTAGATGAGCAGTTCTTC. Translating gives CASSPVVDEQFF.

The chain carries TRBV5-1 and TRBJ2-1; D remains unclear. CDR1 is SGHRS and CDR2 is YFSETQ in the germline V gene. Trimming stripped 0 bases from V and 6 bases from J, with 10 bases between. There are 14 residues in the CDR3. CDR3 bases: TGCGCCAGCAGCTTGGACAGATTACTCAATGAGCAGTTCTTC. Residues: CASSLDRLLNEQFF.

This chain joins TRBV5-4 and TRBJ2-5; 7 nucleotides align to TRBD1. After removal of 3 bases from V and 1 base from J, the junction contained 6 bases not matched to a gene. The V gene's germline CDR1 is SGHNT and CDR2 YYREEE (reference sequence). The CDR3 is 15 residues long. This CDR3 reads CASSSIQGPQETQYF. CDR3 nucleotides: TGTGCCAGCAGCTCTATACAGGGGCCCCAAGAGACCCAGTACTTC.

This chain links TRBV5-1 with TRBJ2-7; 9 nucleotides align to TRBD1. The V gene's germline CDR1 is SGHRS and CDR2 YFSETQ. V lost 2 bases to trimming and J lost 2 bases; unmatched junction nucleotides: 2. The CDR3 is made up of 14 amino acids. The CDR3 protein is CASSFWTGAYEQYF. Written as DNA, the CDR3 is TGCGCCAGCAGCTTTTGGACAGGGGCCTACGAGCAGTACTTC.

The CDR3 region has the DNA TGCAGCGTTGAGAGGGGGCTTAACGAGCAGTACTTC. As protein: CSVERGLNEQYF. The chain uses TRBV29-1 and TRBJ2-7, with 7 bases fitting TRBD1. The trim removed 3 bases at V and 5 bases at J, leaving 4 bases unmatched. This CDR3 contains 12 residues. CDR1 and CDR2 from the germline V gene are SQVTM and ANQGSEA.

The rearrangement joins TRBV7-8 to TRBJ1-1; unclear D gene. Germline V gene sequence: CDR1 SGHVS, CDR2 FQNEAQ. The CDR3 has 12 amino acids. V gave up 0 bases and J gave up 8 bases, with 7 bases separating them. CDR3 in amino acids: CASSLAIREAFF. For the CDR3, the DNA is TGTGCCAGCAGCTTAGCTATTAGGGAAGCTTTCTTT. The full variable domain, completed using reference TRBV7-8 and TRBJ1-1, is GAGVSQSPRYKVAKRGQDVALRCDPISGHVSLFWYQQALGQGPEFLTYFQNEAQLDKSGLPSDRFFAERPEGSVSTLKIQRTQQEDSAVYLCASSLAIREAFFGQGTRLTVV.

The chain uses TRBV27 and TRBJ2-3, with D perhaps matching TRBD2 (5 bases). Germline V gene lookup returns CDR1 MNHEY and CDR2 SMNVEV (reference sequence). The V end was cut by 3 bases, the J end by 3 bases, with 10 bases between. The CDR3 is made up of 14 amino acids. CDR3 loop: CASSFSGRTDTQYF. The CDR3 DNA is TGTGCCAGCAGTTTTTCGGGGAGAACAGATACGCAGTATTTT.

V is TRBV9 and J is TRBJ1-1; D unclear. The CDR3 covers 13 residues. The germline gives CDR1 SGDLS, CDR2 YYNGEE. The V gene lost 0 bases and the J gene lost 6 bases, with 9 bases spanning the gap. The CDR3 sequence: CASSVDGQPEAFF. The DNA of the CDR3 is TGTGCCAGCAGCGTAGACGGGCAGCCTGAAGCTTTCTTT.

The chain is built from TRBV5-4 and TRBJ2-7; no clear D. CDR1 SGHNT and CDR2 YYREEE come from the germline V gene (reference sequence). The CDR3 is 11 amino acids. V was clipped by 0 bases and J by 10 bases, with 8 bases between them. The CDR3 sequence is CASSLVEGQYF. CDR3 coding DNA: TGTGCCAGCAGCTTGGTTGAAGGCCAGTACTTC.

The sample holds one count of this clone. The chain uses TRBV9 and TRBJ2-2; the D is unclear. The CDR3 has 12 amino acids. Germline V gene sequence: CDR1 SGDLS, CDR2 YYNGEE. V shed 4 bases and J shed 8 bases, with 9 bases lying between them. The chain's CDR3 is CASSPSVGELFF. DNA of the CDR3: TGTGCCAGCAGCCCCTCCGTGGGGGAGCTGTTTTTT.

This CDR3 is CASSAAGGSEKLFF. CDR3 in DNA: TGTGCCAGCAGCGCCGCAGGGGGCAGTGAAAAACTGTTTTTT. The V gene is TRBV9, the J gene TRBJ1-4, with 8 bases aligning to TRBD1. The CDR3 contains 14 residues. CDR1 and CDR2 (germline): SGDLS, YYNGEE. V was clipped by 3 bases and J by 7 bases; unmatched bases: 5.

The V and J genes are TRBV4-1 and TRBJ2-7, with D possibly TRBD2 on 5 matching bases. V was trimmed by 2 bases and J by 2 bases, leaving 13 bases between them. The germline V gene encodes CDR1 MGHRA and CDR2 YSYEKL. The CDR3 length is 15 residues. The CDR3 sequence is CASSQTGLETYEQYF. CDR3 nucleotides: TGCGCCAGCAGCCAAACCGGACTCGAGACCTACGAGCAGTACTTC.

The chain links TRBV29-1 to TRBJ2-3, with 7 bases lining up with TRBD1. Trimming took 6 bases from V and 1 from J; bases not matched to a gene: 4. Germline V lookup: CDR1 SQVTM, CDR2 ANQGSEA. The CDR3 is 13 residues long. The CDR3 sequence is CSVLGTGTDTQYF. For the CDR3, the DNA is TGCAGCGTGTTAGGGACAGGCACAGATACGCAGTATTTT.

The chain couples TRBV7-9 to TRBJ1-1; possible D gene TRBD1, 5 bases. The length of the CDR3 is 17 residues. Between the trimmed V and J ends, which lost 4 bases and 0 bases, there was a span of 18 bases. Germline V gene sequence: CDR1 SEHNR, CDR2 FQNEAQ (reference sequence). The DNA of the CDR3 is TGTGCCAGCAGCTCAAAATTCGGGACGGACATGAACACTGAAGCTTTCTTT. Translated: CASSSKFGTDMNTEAFF.

This chain uses TRBV2 with TRBJ2-2; tentative D call: TRBD2 (6 bases). The CDR3 covers 11 residues. V lost 11 bases to trimming and J lost 6 bases, with 10 bases between them. Germline V lookup: CDR1 SNHLY, CDR2 FYNNEI. The CDR3 protein is CAGRKAGELFF. In nucleotides, the CDR3 is TGTGCCGGGAGGAAGGCCGGGGAGCTGTTTTTT.

The chain combines TRBV19 with TRBJ2-2; 11 nucleotides line up with TRBD2. The germline V gene has CDR1 LNHDA and CDR2 SQIVND (reference sequence). This CDR3 spans 17 amino acids. After removal of 6 bases from V and 1 base from J, the junction contained 7 bases not matched to a gene. CDR3 residues: CASSRLAGPKNTGELFF. The CDR3 region has the DNA TGTGCCAGTAGCAGACTAGCGGGACCTAAGAACACCGGGGAGCTGTTTTTT.

The genes are TRBV9 and TRBJ2-1, with TRBD2 as a possible D gene (5 bases). This CDR3 has 14 amino acids. Germline V CDR1 and CDR2: SGDLS, YYNGEE. Trimming took 2 bases from V and 5 from J, leaving 11 bases between them. The CDR3 coding sequence is TGTGCCAGCAGCGTTCCAATCGGGAACAATGAGCAGTTCTTC. It encodes CASSVPIGNNEQFF.

The CDR3 region is CASNRPQWNTEAFF. The CDR3 DNA is TGTGCCAGCAACCGTCCTCAATGGAACACTGAAGCTTTCTTT. The J gene is TRBJ1-1, the V gene TRBV28; D unclear. V was clipped by 7 bases and J by 1 base, with 13 bases between them. In germline, CDR1 is MDHEN, CDR2 SYDVKM. The length of the CDR3 is 14 residues.